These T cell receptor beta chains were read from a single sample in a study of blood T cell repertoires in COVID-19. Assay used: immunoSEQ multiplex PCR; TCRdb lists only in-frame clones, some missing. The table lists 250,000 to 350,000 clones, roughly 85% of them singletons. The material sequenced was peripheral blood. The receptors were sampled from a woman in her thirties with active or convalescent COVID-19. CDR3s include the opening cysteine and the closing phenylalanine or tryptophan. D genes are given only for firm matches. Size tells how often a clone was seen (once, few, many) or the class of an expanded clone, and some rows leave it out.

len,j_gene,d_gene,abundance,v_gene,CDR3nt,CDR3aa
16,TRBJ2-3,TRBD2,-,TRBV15,TGTGCCACCAGCATCGGACTAGCGGGGGGTGCAGATACGCAGTATTTT,CATSIGLAGGADTQYF
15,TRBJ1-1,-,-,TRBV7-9,TGTGCCAGCACCCGTGATCTCCGTGAGGTCGCTGAAGCTTTCTTT,CASTRDLREVAEAFF
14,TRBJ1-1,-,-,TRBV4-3,TGCGCCAGCAGCCAGAGACCTAGTTCCACTGAAGCTTTCTTT,CASSQRPSSTEAFF
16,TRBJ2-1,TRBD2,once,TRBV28,TGTGCCAGCAGTTTAGGGGCGGGGGGCCCATACAATGAGCAGTTCTTC,CASSLGAGGPYNEQFF
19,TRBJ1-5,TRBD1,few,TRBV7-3,TGTGCCAGCAGCTCCCCCCCTTTTACGGCGGGACAGGGTGGACAGCCCCAGCATTTT,CASSSPPFTAGQGGQPQHF
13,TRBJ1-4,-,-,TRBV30,TGTGCCTGGAGTGAGGGGTCGGATGAAAAACTGTTTTTT,CAWSEGSDEKLFF
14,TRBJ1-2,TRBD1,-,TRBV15,TGTGCCACCAGGGACAGGGGAGCTAACTATGGCTACACCTTC,CATRDRGANYGYTF
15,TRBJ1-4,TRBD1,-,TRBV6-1,TGTGCCAGCAGTGACCCGACAGGGGAGTTTGAAAAACTGTTTTTT,CASSDPTGEFEKLFF
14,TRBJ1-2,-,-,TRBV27,TGTGCCAGCAGTTTAGGAGGATGGTCGACTGGCTACACCTTC,CASSLGGWSTGYTF
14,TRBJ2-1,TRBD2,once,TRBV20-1,TGCAGTGCTAGTCCCGCGGGGGGCCCCGATGAGCAGTTCTTC,CSASPAGGPDEQFF
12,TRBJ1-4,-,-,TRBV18,TGTGCCAGCTCTCCCTCAGATGAAAAACTGTTTTTT,CASSPSDEKLFF
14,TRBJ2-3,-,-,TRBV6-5,TGTGCCAGCAGCCGATCTAGAAGCACAGATACGCAGTATTTT,CASSRSRSTDTQYF
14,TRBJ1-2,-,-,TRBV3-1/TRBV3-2,TGTGCCAGCAGCCAACCAGGGCAGGACTATGGCTACACCTTC,CASSQPGQDYGYTF
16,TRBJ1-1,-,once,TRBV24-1,TGTGCCACCAGTGATTCTGGGGTCGGCGACGGGGAAAAAGCTTTCTTT,CATSDSGVGDGEKAFF
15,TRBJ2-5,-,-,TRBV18,TGTGCCAGCTCACTCTTAGACAGTCTTTGGGAGACCCAGTACTTC,CASSLLDSLWETQYF
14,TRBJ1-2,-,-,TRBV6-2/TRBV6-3,TGTGCCAGCAGTTACTCACGCAGGGAGGGTGGCTACACCTTC,CASSYSRREGGYTF
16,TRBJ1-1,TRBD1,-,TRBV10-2,TGCGCCAGCAGTGAGTCGCGAGGGACAGGGGTCAATGAAGCTTTCTTT,CASSESRGTGVNEAFF
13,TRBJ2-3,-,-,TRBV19,TGTGCCAGCGGGGACTCCCCAGGAGATACGCAGTATTTT,CASGDSPGDTQYF
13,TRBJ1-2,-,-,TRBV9,TGTGCCAGCAGCACCCGACAGAGTTATGGCTACACCTTC,CASSTRQSYGYTF
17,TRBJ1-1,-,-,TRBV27,TGTGCCAGCAGCCGTCTATTCCGCACAGGATTGAACACTGAAGCTTTCTTT,CASSRLFRTGLNTEAFF
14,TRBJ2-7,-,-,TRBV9,TGTGCCAGCAGCGTAGCTGACTCTGCCTACGAGCAGTACTTC,CASSVADSAYEQYF
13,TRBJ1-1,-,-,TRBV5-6,TGTGCCAGCAGGGCGGCGGGGAACACTGAAGCTTTCTTT,CASRAAGNTEAFF
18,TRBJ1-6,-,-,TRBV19,TGTGCCAACCCCAGGTTGGCAACCACCATGCCCTATAATTCACCCCTCCACTTT,CANPRLATTMPYNSPLHF
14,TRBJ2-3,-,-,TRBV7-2,TGTGCCAGCGGCCGGGGGGCCCGCACAGATACGCAGTATTTT,CASGRGARTDTQYF